This T cell receptor (beta chain) originates from a study of OX40 agonist ivuxolimab in advanced cancers. Method: immunoSEQ multiplex PCR; TCRdb's copy keeps in-frame clones and lacks some. The sample lists roughly 76,000 clones; around 86% were seen once. Looked up from germline, CDR1 is LNHDA and CDR2 is SQIVND (reference sequence). This CDR3 is 20 amino acids long. V trimming: 1 base; J trimming: 0 bases; junction bases outside the gene matches: 18. Sequenced material: CD4+ or CD8+ T cells sorted from blood, taken in a trial of the OX40 agonist ivuxolimab. The J gene is TRBJ2-7, the V gene TRBV19; 7 positions agree with TRBD2. The TCR originated in an adult with an advanced solid tumor such as melanoma, head and neck, liver or kidney cancer. CDR3 loop: CASSIGRGRVGEGSSYEQYF. CDR3 sequence (DNA): TGTGCCAGTAGTATAGGAAGAGGACGGGTCGGGGAGGGGAGCTCCTACGAGCAGTACTTC.